This TCR beta chain was profiled in a study of low-dose radiotherapy and immunotherapy resistance in tumors. Priming of first-strand cDNA relied on TRAV- and TRBV-specific primers (covering alpha and beta chains). Amplification of TCRs used a constant-region primer and V-primer adapter for roughly 22 PCR cycles. The mRNA which had been isolated was amplified by in vitro transcription. TCRdb itself ran the reads through MiXCR, one entry per CDR3 protein. The data contain over 55,000 distinct CDR3 sequences, approximately 31% of them singletons. J gave up 5 bases and V 5 bases, and 5 bases lay outside the gene matches. CDR3 length equals 16 residues. The V gene's germline CDR1 is MDHEN and CDR2 SYDVKM. Time point given: before trial treatment.

The chain has TRBV28 and TRBJ2-3; TRBD2 matches at 15 bases. The sequence was collected from a female donor with ovarian cancer. The sample was PBMCs, taken before treatment. DNA for the CDR3: TGTGCCAGCAGTGCGCCGGGACTAGCGGGAGGAGATACGCAGTATTTT. This gives the protein CASSAPGLAGGDTQYF. Using reference TRBV28 and TRBJ2-3 for the parts outside the CDR3, the full variable domain is DVKVTQSSRYLVKRTGEKVFLECVQDMDHENMFWYRQDPGLGLRLIYFSYDVKMKEKGDIPEGYSVSREKKERFSLILESASTNQTSMYLCASSAPGLAGGDTQYFGPGTRLTVL.